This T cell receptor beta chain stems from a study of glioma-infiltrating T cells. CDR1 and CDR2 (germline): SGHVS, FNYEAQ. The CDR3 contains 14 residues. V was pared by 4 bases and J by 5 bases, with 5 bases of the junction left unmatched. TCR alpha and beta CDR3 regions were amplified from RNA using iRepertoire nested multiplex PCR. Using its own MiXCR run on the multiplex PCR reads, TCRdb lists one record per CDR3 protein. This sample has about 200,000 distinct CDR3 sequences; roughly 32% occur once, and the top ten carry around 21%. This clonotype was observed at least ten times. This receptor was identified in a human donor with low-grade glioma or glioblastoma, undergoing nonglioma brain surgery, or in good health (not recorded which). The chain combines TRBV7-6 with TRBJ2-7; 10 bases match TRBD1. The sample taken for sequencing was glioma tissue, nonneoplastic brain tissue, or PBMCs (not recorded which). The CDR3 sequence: CASSWGQGSDEQYF. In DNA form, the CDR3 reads TGTGCCAGCAGCTGGGGACAGGGGTCTGACGAGCAGTACTTC.